A selection of T cell receptor beta chains follows, all from one sample in a study of T cell responses to AZD1222 COVID-19 vaccine. Produced via immunoSEQ multiplex PCR; TCRdb's table is partial and in-frame only. The repertoire holds fewer than 200,000 clones, with 88% as singletons. The sequencing here drew on peripheral blood, taken 28 days after the second AZD1222 dose. The source is an adult who received the AZD1222 COVID-19 vaccine. Each CDR3 is given with its conserved first and last residue. D genes are given only for firm matches. Clone size appears in some rows only: once, few, many, or a class for an expanded clone.

15	TRBV19	TRBJ2-3	.	.	CASTGGQGASDTQYF	TGTGCCAGTACCGGGGGGCAGGGGGCGTCAGATACGCAGTATTTT
16	TRBV2	TRBJ2-7	TRBD2	.	CASSPTLLATVYEQYF	TGTGCCAGCAGTCCTACTCTACTAGCGACCGTCTACGAGCAGTACTTC
15	TRBV16	TRBJ2-1	.	.	CASSPPDPLYNEQFF	TGTGCCAGCAGCCCTCCGGACCCCCTCTACAATGAGCAGTTCTTC
15	TRBV6-4	TRBJ2-1	TRBD2	.	CASSALAGGSNEQFF	TGTGCCAGCAGTGCACTAGCGGGAGGCTCCAATGAGCAGTTCTTC
13	TRBV13	TRBJ2-5	.	.	CASSLAPGETQYF	TGTGCCAGCAGCTTAGCCCCGGGAGAGACCCAGTACTTC
12	TRBV5-1	TRBJ2-7	.	.	CASSSTALEQYF	TGCGCCAGCAGCTCCACCGCCCTCGAGCAGTACTTC
14	TRBV10-3	TRBJ2-7	TRBD1	few	CAMAKGQGADEQYF	TGTGCCATGGCTAAAGGACAGGGGGCGGACGAGCAGTACTTC
14	TRBV4-3	TRBJ2-5	.	.	CASSQNRGKETQYF	TGCGCCAGCAGCCAAAATAGGGGCAAAGAGACCCAGTACTTC
16	TRBV5-4	TRBJ2-1	TRBD2	.	CASSSGLAGPRREQFF	TGTGCCAGCAGCTCGGGACTAGCGGGACCCCGGAGGGAGCAGTTCTTC
13	TRBV4-3	TRBJ2-7	.	few	CASSQRDGYEQYF	TGCGCCAGCAGCCAACGGGACGGCTACGAGCAGTACTTC
13	TRBV7-2	TRBJ1-1	.	.	CASSAGVWTEAFF	TGTGCCAGCAGCGCAGGGGTTTGGACTGAAGCTTTCTTT
14	TRBV24-1	TRBJ2-1	TRBD1	.	CATSDGTGYNEQFF	TGTGCCACCAGTGATGGGACAGGATACAATGAGCAGTTCTTC
13	TRBV7-2	TRBJ2-1	.	.	CASSQGLYNEQFF	TGTGCCAGCAGCCAAGGACTTTACAATGAGCAGTTCTTC
16	TRBV6-2/TRBV6-3	TRBJ2-5	TRBD2	few	CASSLGLAGLWETQYF	TGTGCCAGCAGTTTGGGACTAGCGGGACTTTGGGAGACCCAGTACTTC
17	TRBV4-2	TRBJ2-4	.	.	CASSQEAGTELSGIQYF	TGTGCCAGCAGCCAAGAGGCGGGCACGGAATTGAGTGGCATTCAGTACTTC
14	TRBV5-1	TRBJ2-1	.	.	CASSFLPGYNEQFF	TGCGCCAGCAGCTTTTTACCGGGGTACAATGAGCAGTTCTTC
14	TRBV5-4	TRBJ2-7	TRBD2	.	CASSSRAGGNEQYF	TGTGCCAGCAGCTCAAGAGCGGGAGGGAATGAGCAGTACTTC
14	TRBV11-2	TRBJ1-4	.	.	CASSPRERIEKLFF	TGTGCCAGCAGCCCCAGGGAGAGGATTGAAAAACTGTTTTTT
14	TRBV15	TRBJ2-5	.	.	CATSRDQGQETQYF	TGTGCCACCAGCAGAGATCAGGGACAAGAGACCCAGTACTTC
18	TRBV23-1	TRBJ2-3	.	.	CASSQAIGTSKEPDTQYF	TGCGCCAGCAGTCAAGCCATCGGGACCTCGAAGGAGCCAGATACGCAGTATTTT
15	TRBV19	TRBJ1-3	TRBD1	.	CASATGGASGNTIYF	TGTGCCAGTGCTACAGGGGGAGCCTCTGGAAACACCATATATTTT
14	TRBV2	TRBJ2-7	.	.	CASSEALVVYEQYF	TGTGCCAGCAGTGAAGCGCTAGTGGTTTACGAGCAGTACTTC
15	TRBV3-1/TRBV3-2	TRBJ2-7	TRBD2	.	CASSQTLPGGYEQYF	TGTGCCAGCAGCCAGACACTCCCCGGGGGGTACGAGCAGTACTTC
15	TRBV7-3	TRBJ2-2	.	.	CASTRVSGSPGELFF	TGTGCCAGCACCAGAGTCTCCGGATCCCCCGGGGAGCTGTTTTTT
13	TRBV28	TRBJ1-2	.	.	CASSFQGTYGYTF	TGTGCCAGCAGTTTCCAGGGTACCTATGGCTACACCTTC
14	TRBV28	TRBJ2-7	.	.	CASSFIFPRGEQYF	TGTGCCAGCAGTTTCATTTTCCCCCGGGGCGAGCAGTACTTC
14	TRBV6-5	TRBJ2-7	.	few	CASSTHPSSYEQYF	TGTGCCAGCAGTACCCACCCGTCCTCCTACGAGCAGTACTTC
15	TRBV11-2	TRBJ2-6	.	.	CASSPGDSGANVLTF	TGTGCCAGCAGCCCGGGGGACTCTGGGGCCAACGTCCTGACTTTC
13	TRBV6-5	TRBJ2-1	.	.	CASRVRAGNEQFF	TGTGCCAGCAGAGTAAGGGCGGGCAATGAGCAGTTCTTC
13	TRBV7-2	TRBJ1-5	.	.	CASSFSLDQPQHF	TGTGCCAGCAGCTTCTCTTTGGATCAGCCCCAGCATTTT
18	TRBV4-1	TRBJ1-1	TRBD1	.	CASSHLGRQGPMNTEAFF	TGCGCCAGCAGCCACCTGGGAAGACAGGGGCCCATGAACACTGAAGCTTTCTTT
15	TRBV6-5	TRBJ2-2	TRBD2	.	CASSPGGGGTGELFF	TGTGCCAGCAGCCCCGGGGGGGGAGGTACCGGGGAGCTGTTTTTT
12	TRBV7-3	TRBJ2-1	.	.	CASSQTDNEQFF	TGTGCCAGCAGCCAGACGGACAATGAGCAGTTCTTC
16	TRBV7-2	TRBJ2-2	TRBD2	.	CASSPAGGPNTGELFF	TGTGCCAGCAGCCCCGCGGGAGGCCCGAACACCGGGGAGCTGTTTTTT
12	TRBV18	TRBJ1-2	.	.	CASHTINYGYTF	TGTGCCAGCCATACCATTAACTATGGCTACACCTTC
17	TRBV19	TRBJ2-5	TRBD1	.	CASSARGTGGWGETQYF	TGTGCCAGTAGTGCTCGAGGGACAGGGGGCTGGGGGGAGACCCAGTACTTC
13	TRBV12-3/TRBV12-4	TRBJ2-5	.	.	CASSFQVGETQYF	TGTGCCAGCAGTTTTCAGGTGGGGGAGACCCAGTACTTC
15	TRBV19	TRBJ2-7	TRBD1	.	CASSIGDRGAYEQYF	TGTGCCAGTAGTATAGGGGACAGGGGGGCCTACGAGCAGTACTTC
14	TRBV7-2	TRBJ2-7	.	.	CASSLAGSSYEQYF	TGTGCCAGCAGCTTAGCAGGCAGCTCCTACGAGCAGTACTTC
16	TRBV5-5	TRBJ1-1	.	.	CASSHPDGDKGSEAFF	TGTGCCAGCAGCCACCCGGACGGGGACAAGGGGTCTGAAGCTTTCTTT
15	TRBV7-6	TRBJ1-1	.	.	CASSLVDRMNTEAFF	TGTGCCAGCAGCTTAGTGGACCGCATGAACACTGAAGCTTTCTTT
15	TRBV4-2	TRBJ2-5	TRBD2	.	CASSQDPGLVETQYF	TGTGCCAGCAGCCAAGACCCGGGACTAGTAGAGACCCAGTACTTC
15	TRBV28	TRBJ2-7	.	.	CASSWYEGRKYEQYF	TGTGCCAGCAGCTGGTACGAGGGAAGAAAATACGAGCAGTACTTC
15	TRBV28	TRBJ2-7	TRBD1	.	CASSHAGTGGHEQYF	TGTGCCAGCAGTCATGCCGGGACAGGGGGACACGAGCAGTACTTC
14	TRBV28	TRBJ1-3	.	.	CASSAPGSGNTIYF	TGTGCCAGCAGTGCCCCGGGGTCTGGAAACACCATATATTTT
12	TRBV15	TRBJ2-7	.	.	CATSREGREQYF	TGTGCCACCAGCAGAGAAGGAAGGGAGCAGTACTTC
16	TRBV5-1	TRBJ2-1	.	few	CASRGRLTGAHNEQFF	TGCGCCAGCAGGGGGAGGTTAACAGGGGCCCACAATGAGCAGTTCTTC
16	TRBV5-1	TRBJ1-4	TRBD1	.	CASSRQGGATNEKLFF	TGCGCCAGCTCACGACAAGGGGGCGCAACTAATGAAAAACTGTTTTTT
15	TRBV24-1	TRBJ2-5	TRBD1	.	CATGGDRGTLETQYF	TGTGCCACCGGGGGGGACAGGGGGACTTTAGAGACCCAGTACTTC
15	TRBV7-7	TRBJ2-1	TRBD2	.	CASSSGTSGEWGQFF	TGTGCTAGCAGCTCCGGGACTAGCGGGGAGTGGGGGCAGTTCTTC
16	TRBV19	TRBJ2-7	TRBD1	.	CASSLHAGQGSYEQYF	TGTGCCAGTAGTCTCCACGCGGGACAGGGCTCCTACGAGCAGTACTTC
12	TRBV12-5	TRBJ1-5	.	.	CAIRASNQPQHF	TGTGCTATCCGTGCAAGCAATCAGCCCCAGCATTTT
15	TRBV28	TRBJ2-7	.	.	CASSSGTPSSYEQYF	TGTGCCAGCAGCTCCGGGACTCCTTCTTCCTACGAGCAGTACTTC
16	TRBV7-2	TRBJ1-5	.	.	CASSLVIWGYNQPQHF	TGTGCCAGCAGCTTAGTTATATGGGGGTACAATCAGCCCCAGCATTTT
14	TRBV7-9	TRBJ1-2	.	.	CASSLWGADYGYTF	TGTGCCAGCAGCTTATGGGGTGCCGACTATGGCTACACCTTC
15	TRBV29-1	TRBJ2-2	TRBD1	.	CSVAGTAGGTGELFF	TGCAGCGTTGCGGGGACGGCAGGGGGTACCGGGGAGCTGTTTTTT